The 24 T cell receptor beta chains presented below share a single source sample, sequenced in a study of cytomegalovirus exposure and HLA in healthy donors. Primers included in the PCR were 60 Vbeta and 13 Jbeta primers. Here immunoSEQ multiplex PCR was the method, and the copy in TCRdb shows in-frame clones only, minus some. The sample shows 110,000 to 150,000 clones, roughly 70% of them seen only once. The source material was PBMCs. These receptors originate from a man aged 18 to 30 in good health and CMV-seropositive.

The chain couples TRBV13 to TRBJ2-5; TRBD1 might be the D (6 bases). Per the germline V gene, CDR1 is PRHDT and CDR2 is FYEKMQ (reference sequence). V was pared by 0 bases and J by 2 bases, with 7 bases between. This CDR3 is built from 14 residues. The CDR3 DNA reads TGTGCCAGCAGCTTAGGGGACAGACAAGAGACCCAGTACTTC. Translated: CASSLGDRQETQYF.

This clone appeared once. The chain couples TRBV6-1 to TRBJ1-1; TRBD1 is a possible D gene (6 bases). CDR3 length: 13 residues. Trimming removed 6 bases at V and 1 base at J, with 9 bases between. Germline lookup yields CDR1 MNHNS and CDR2 SASEGT. DNA of the CDR3: TGTGCCAGCAGCACACAGGGGAACACTGAAGCTTTCTTT. The encoded protein is CASSTQGNTEAFF.

This chain uses TRBV7-2 with TRBJ2-7; the D gene is possibly TRBD2 (5 bases). CDR3 length: 13 residues. Germline CDR1 is SGHTA and CDR2 is FQGNSA. Trimming took off 2 bases at V and 4 bases at J, with 9 bases between the two ends. The CDR3 DNA reads as TGTGCCAGCAGCTTAATCGGGGAATACGAGCAGTACTTC. Translating it yields CASSLIGEYEQYF.

The J gene is TRBJ1-2, the V gene TRBV29-1; a weak D match, TRBD1 (6 bases). This CDR3 has 12 residues. V lost 3 bases and J lost 8, with 13 bases in between. Germline V gene sequence: CDR1 SQVTM, CDR2 ANQGSEA. Here the CDR3 reads CSVDQGLEGYTF. In nucleotides, the CDR3 is TGCAGCGTTGATCAGGGGTTGGAAGGCTACACCTTC.

The V gene is TRBV19, the J gene TRBJ1-1; 7 bases map to TRBD1. Germline CDR1 is LNHDA and CDR2 is SQIVND (reference sequence). The CDR3 is made up of 16 amino acids. Trimming took 4 bases from V and 1 from J; bases not matched to a gene: 9. The CDR3, as DNA: TGTGCCAGTAGTAGGGAGGCAGGGGGACAGAACACTGAAGCTTTCTTT. Translation: CASSREAGGQNTEAFF.

The genes are TRBV9 and TRBJ2-7; 13 bases fit TRBD2. After removal of 4 bases from V and 2 bases from J, the junction contained 3 bases not matched to a gene. The germline V gene encodes CDR1 SGDLS and CDR2 YYNGEE. The CDR3 is 15 amino acids. CDR3 coding DNA: TGTGCCAGCAGCCTCACTAGCGGGGGGGCCTACGAGCAGTACTTC. Protein sequence: CASSLTSGGAYEQYF.

This clone has a count of ten or more. The CDR3 DNA reads as TGTGCCAGCAGTGACCGTAGCACCGGGGAGCTGTTTTTT. This sequence encodes CASSDRSTGELFF. The V gene is TRBV6-4, the J gene TRBJ2-2; D unclear. V lost 2 bases and J 4 bases, leaving 5 bases between the germline ends. This CDR3 has 13 amino acids. Germline V gene lookup returns CDR1 MRHNA and CDR2 SNTAGT.

The chain is built from TRBV12-1 and TRBJ1-2; the D segment call TRBD1 is taken from the table without a DNA check. TRBV12-1 is classified as a pseudogene. This CDR3 has 21 amino acids. Here the CDR3 DNA reads TGTGCCAGCAGCTTTCCGCCTAGGGACAGGATTACCCCGAGAACTAACTATGGCTACACCTTC. Translating gives CASSFPPRDRITPRTNYGYTF.

With respect to this clone: The junction does not match germline at one end; this may be a read error. The CDR3 coding sequence is TGTGCCTGCAGCGTAGATGGGAGAGACCAAGAGACCCAGTACTTC. It is translated as CACSVDGRDQETQYF. This chain joins TRBV9 and TRBJ2-5; D is possibly TRBD2 (5 bases). The CDR3 covers 15 residues. Germline lookup yields CDR1 SGDLS and CDR2 YYNGEE.

This clone turned up a few times. The chain links TRBV4-1 to TRBJ2-2; D ambiguous. The germline V gene encodes CDR1 MGHRA and CDR2 YSYEKL. This CDR3 is built from 14 residues. Trimming took 1 base from V and 1 from J, leaving 4 bases between them. CDR3 loop: CASSQGQNTGELFF. Written as DNA, the CDR3 is TGCGCCAGCAGCCAAGGACAGAACACCGGGGAGCTGTTTTTT.

V is TRBV2 and J is TRBJ2-7, with D possibly matching TRBD2 (7 bases). Germline values: CDR1 SNHLY, CDR2 FYNNEI. V lost 1 base and J 3 bases, leaving 19 bases between the germline ends. This CDR3 spans 17 amino acids. The CDR3 DNA sequence: TGTGCCAGCAGTGAAGGGTATGGGGGGGCAAGGAGCTACGAGCAGTACTTC. Translation gives CASSEGYGGARSYEQYF.

The rearrangement joins TRBV7-3 to TRBJ2-3; D call uncertain. The CDR3 runs to 14 residues. The V gene lost 2 bases and the J gene lost 4 bases, with 10 bases spanning the gap. Germline values: CDR1 SGHTA, CDR2 FQGTGA. The CDR3 DNA reads as TGTGCCAGCAGCTTATCCAGGCCCCCAGATACGCAGTATTTT. Translation gives CASSLSRPPDTQYF.

The V call is TRBV27, the J call TRBJ2-1; no clear D gene. With 5 bases removed from V and 0 bases from J, the gap between germline ends came to 17 bases. Germline CDR1 reads MNHEY; CDR2 reads SMNVEV (reference sequence). This CDR3 contains 17 residues. The CDR3 spells CASSQTSAGPSYNEQFF. The CDR3 DNA sequence: TGTGCCAGCAGTCAGACGTCCGCAGGCCCCTCCTACAATGAGCAGTTCTTC.

J is TRBJ2-3 and V is TRBV5-1; TRBD2 is a possible D gene (6 bases). Germline loops: CDR1 SGHRS, CDR2 YFSETQ. Deletions cut 3 bases from V and 2 bases from J, with 13 bases between. The CDR3 sequence is 15 residues long. The CDR3 DNA reads as TGCGCCAGCAGCTCCGGGACTCCCCTCACAGATACGCAGTATTTT. It yields the protein CASSSGTPLTDTQYF.

About this clone itself: Additional DNA sequences in this sample encode the identical CDR3. The gene calls are TRBV7-2 and TRBJ2-7; 8 bases line up with TRBD2. From germline, CDR1 is SGHTA and CDR2 FQGNSA. This CDR3 has 14 residues. Unmatched junction bases numbered 4, after V lost 3 bases and J lost 3 bases. Here the CDR3 DNA reads TGTGCCAGCAGCTTTGCGGGAGGTAGCTACGAGCAGTACTTC. Its protein product is CASSFAGGSYEQYF. The full variable domain, rest sourced from reference TRBV7-2 and TRBJ2-7, is GAGVSQSPSNKVTEKGKDVELRCDPISGHTALYWYRQSLGQGLEFLIYFQGNSAPDKSGLPSDRFSAERTGGSVSTLTIQRTQQEDSAVYLCASSFAGGSYEQYFGPGTRLTVT.

The chain has TRBV30 and TRBJ2-1, with D tentatively TRBD2 (6 bases). The V and J ends lost 2 bases and 9 bases respectively, with 8 bases between them. The germline V gene has CDR1 GTSNPN and CDR2 SVGIG (reference sequence). The CDR3 has 11 residues. CDR3 nucleotides: TGTGCCTGGAGTCGGGGGACTGAGCAGTTCTTC. Protein product: CAWSRGTEQFF.

V and J are TRBV6-5 and TRBJ2-7; 7 positions agree with TRBD1. CDR1 MNHEY and CDR2 SVGAGI come from the germline V gene. The CDR3 totals 14 residues. V dropped 6 bases and J dropped 0; count of bases not matched to a gene: 5. The CDR3 spells CASRGTALSYEQYF. In nucleotides, the CDR3 is TGTGCCAGCAGAGGGACAGCCCTCTCCTACGAGCAGTACTTC.

The chain combines TRBV19 with TRBJ1-5, with a tentative D call TRBD1 (5 bases). Trimming removed 2 bases from V and 2 bases from J, with 13 bases in between. Germline V gene data show CDR1 as LNHDA and CDR2 as SQIVND (reference sequence). The CDR3 covers 16 residues. CDR3 nucleotide sequence: TGTGCCAGTAGTATATGGGAGGGGACCGGCAATCAGCCCCAGCATTTT. This sequence encodes CASSIWEGTGNQPQHF. The full variable domain, completed using reference TRBV19 and TRBJ1-5, is DGGITQSPKYLFRKEGQNVTLSCEQNLNHDAMYWYRQDPGQGLRLIYYSQIVNDFQKGDIAEGYSVSREKKESFPLTVTSAQKNPTAFYLCASSIWEGTGNQPQHFGDGTRLSIL.

V usage is TRBV28 and J usage is TRBJ2-7, with 7 bases lining up with TRBD1. The junction had 7 bases not matched to a gene; V was cut back by 4 bases and J by 4 bases. CDR3 length: 14 amino acids. The germline V gene has CDR1 MDHEN and CDR2 SYDVKM. Written as DNA, the CDR3 is TGTGCCAGCAGTTGGACAGGATCCTCTTACGAGCAGTACTTC. As protein: CASSWTGSSYEQYF.

The chain links TRBV19 to TRBJ1-6; perhaps TRBD1 as D (6 bases). Germline CDR1 is LNHDA and CDR2 is SQIVND (reference sequence). V was trimmed by 6 bases and J by 6 bases, leaving 12 bases between them. This CDR3 is built from 14 residues. DNA of the CDR3: TGTGCCAGTAGCAGGGCAGGGGTTAATTCACCCCTCCACTTT. Protein: CASSRAGVNSPLHF.

The chain joins TRBV19 to TRBJ2-4; possible D gene TRBD1, 6 bases. This CDR3 has 13 amino acids. Germline CDR1 LNHDA, CDR2 SQIVND (reference sequence). The V gene lost 8 bases and the J gene lost 7 bases, with 15 bases spanning the gap. The CDR3 nucleotides read TGTGCCAGTTCCACAGGGATCCGGAACATTCAGTACTTC. This translates into CASSTGIRNIQYF.

This clone has only a few counts. The chain employs TRBV13 and TRBJ2-1; D call uncertain. V dropped 7 bases and J dropped 0 bases, with 13 bases sitting between them. The CDR3 spans 15 residues. Germline values: CDR1 PRHDT, CDR2 FYEKMQ (reference sequence). CDR3 nucleotides: TGTGCCAGCAACCTATTATCAAGCTCCTACAATGAGCAGTTCTTC. This codes for CASNLLSSSYNEQFF.

The V and J genes are TRBV5-1 and TRBJ1-2; D perhaps matches TRBD1 (5 bases). CDR1 SGHRS and CDR2 YFSETQ come from the germline V gene. V shed 1 base and J shed 7 bases, with 14 bases lying between them. This CDR3 contains 14 residues. CDR3 protein: CASSLLGQGLGYTF. The DNA for the CDR3 is TGCGCCAGCAGCTTGTTGGGCCAGGGCCTTGGCTACACCTTC. Together with reference TRBV5-1 and TRBJ1-2, the CDR3 gives the full variable domain: KAGVTQTPRYLIKTRGQQVTLSCSPISGHRSVSWYQQTPGQGLQFLFEYFSETQRNKGNFPGRFSGRQFSNSRSEMNVSTLELGDSALYLCASSLLGQGLGYTFGSGTRLTVV.

The chain has TRBV30 and TRBJ1-2, with a weak D call TRBD1 (6 bases). The length of the CDR3 is 13 residues. Trimming took off 0 bases at V and 8 bases at J, with 13 bases between the two ends. Germline CDR1 and CDR2: GTSNPN and SVGIG (reference sequence). This chain's CDR3 is CAWSVVDSGGYTF. CDR3 nucleotide sequence: TGTGCCTGGAGTGTTGTGGACAGTGGAGGCTACACCTTC.